This TCR beta chain was retrieved from a study of cytomegalovirus exposure and HLA in healthy donors. Across the whole study: The roughly 100 million unique TCR beta sequences, from around 200 million T cells, were found by an earlier analysis. Study-wide findings and caveats: Three CMV-associated chains were confirmed in vitro to be specific for CMV antigens.

PCR used 60 Vbeta primers and 13 Jbeta primers. Assay used: immunoSEQ multiplex PCR; TCRdb lists only in-frame clones, some missing. The sample holds 35,000 to 45,000 clones, 81% seen once. A word on this clone: The target antigen is unknown.

Regarding donors, all were healthy bone marrow donors. Germline V lookup: CDR1 SGDLS, CDR2 YYNGEE. V lost 0 bases and J 4 bases, leaving 13 bases between the germline ends. The CDR3 runs 15 residues. The rearrangement links TRBV9 to TRBJ1-1, with D tentatively TRBD1 (5 bases). Material: PBMCs. The clonotype was recovered from a woman between 35 and 50 years old in good health and CMV-seronegative. CDR3 sequence reads: CASSVVGGLVTEAFF. Here the CDR3 DNA reads TGTGCCAGCAGCGTAGTGGGGGGGTTGGTCACTGAAGCTTTCTTT.